This TCR beta chain was recorded in a study of cytomegalovirus exposure and HLA in healthy donors. Across the whole study: Out of 150 million to 200 million T cells, an earlier analysis found more than 95 million unique TCR beta sequences in total.

Trimming pared 3 bases from V and 4 bases from J, leaving 10 bases between. Looked up from germline, CDR1 is ENHRY and CDR2 is SYGVKD. This CDR3 spans 13 amino acids. 60 Vbeta and 13 Jbeta primers were used in PCR. The repertoire was sequenced with immunoSEQ multiplex PCR; TCRdb's copy has only in-frame clones and lacks some. This table holds around 130,000 clones, about 85% found once. The chain carries TRBV10-3 and TRBJ2-7; D remains ambiguous. Sequencing input: PBMCs. This clonotype was obtained from a boy aged 5-17 years in good health and CMV-seronegative. The CDR3 nucleotides are TGTGCCATCAGTGACTATCCCTCGTACGAGCAGTACTTC. As protein: CAISDYPSYEQYF.